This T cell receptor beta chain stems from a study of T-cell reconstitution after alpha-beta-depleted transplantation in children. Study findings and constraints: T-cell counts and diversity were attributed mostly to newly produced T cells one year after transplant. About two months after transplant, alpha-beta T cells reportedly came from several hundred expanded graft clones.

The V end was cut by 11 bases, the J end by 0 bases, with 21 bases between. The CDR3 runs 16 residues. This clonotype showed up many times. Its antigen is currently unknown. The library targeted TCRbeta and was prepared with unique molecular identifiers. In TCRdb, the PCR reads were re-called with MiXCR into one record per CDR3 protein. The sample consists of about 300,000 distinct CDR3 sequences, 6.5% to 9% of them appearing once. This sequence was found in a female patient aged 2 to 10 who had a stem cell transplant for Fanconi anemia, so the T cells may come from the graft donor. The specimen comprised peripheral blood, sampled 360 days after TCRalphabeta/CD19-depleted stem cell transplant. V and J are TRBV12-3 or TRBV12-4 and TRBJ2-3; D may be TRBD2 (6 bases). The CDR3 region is CASNPGSGSSTDTQYF. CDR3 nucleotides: TGTGCCTCAAACCCTGGTAGCGGTTCTAGCACAGATACGCAGTATTTT.